This T cell receptor beta chain is drawn from a study of blood T cells in healthy people across ages (dated by TCRdb to between 2014 and 2017). The study in broad terms: In model experiments, template switching captured roughly one uniquely barcoded TCR beta cDNA molecule for every two T cells. The study measured age-related changes in TCR beta repertoire diversity using deep sequencing normalized with unique cDNA molecular identifiers. The donors were split into four age groups: young (average around 15 years), middle-aged (about 40), aged (62) and long-lived (under 90). For two donors (one aged 18 to 30 and one aged 80 or older), the study analyzed two additional independent replicas of 1 million unique cDNA reads from the same blood draw. Paper-wide results and their limitations: Observed TCR beta diversity correlated strongly with the percentage of naive T cells measured by flow cytometry. Estimates of total diversity from one million sequenced T cells were regarded as lower bounds and underestimates. Conclusive comparison of naive and antigen-experienced compartments was prevented by the profiling of bulk unsorted PBMCs. Compared with the aged group, the long-lived group had more naive CD4+ T cells, fewer expanded clones and increased TCR diversity, a pattern suggesting age selection. As age increased, observed TCR beta diversity per million T cells dropped in a roughly linear way, and a significant reduction was already evident by age 40. Because the CMV infection status of the donors was unknown, age-related changes in expanded clonotypes may potentially have been confounded.

Including the terminal cysteine and phenylalanine, the CDR3 comprises 13 residues. Of all the DNA, just the CDR3 is kept, 39 bases in frame from base 1. CDR1 ENHRY and CDR2 SYGVKD were looked up in the germline V gene. The receptor library was made with 5' RACE. The sample was run on an Illumina HiSeq 2500. A second about 7 to 11 cycle PCR used a sample-barcoded 5' primer and a J-beta primer mix. Each TCR beta cDNA molecule received a unique molecular identifier from a template-switch 5' adaptor carrying 12 random nucleotides. Each sample yielded at least 2.5 million CDR3-containing paired-end reads. The Mint cDNA synthesis kit, primed by a TRBC-specific oligonucleotide, was used to synthesize first-strand cDNA from all RNA. Following uracil-DNA glycosylase treatment, all cDNA underwent a first 18-cycle PCR with the universal primers M1SS and BC2_uni_R. Per the original workflow: For normalization, 1 million high-quality reads, each with a distinct molecular identifier, were randomly selected from each sample. Reads sharing molecular identifiers were discarded rather than binned into consensus sequences. MiTCR, set to a Q25 quality threshold and the strictest error-elimination algorithm, was used for CDR3 identification, clonotype clustering and error correction. A nonparametric unseen species model using Euler transformation provided a lower-bound estimate of total TCR beta diversity. In TCRdb, the public reads were trimmed at Q25 with fastp and aligned with MiXCR, with productive beta chains retained. Every distinct CDR3 protein forms one entry, paired with its most common genes and DNA. The V and J calls shown here were made by TCRdb, not taken from the authors' results. This sample lists 800,000 or so distinct CDR3 sequences; 20% to 25% were detected once. Together, the top ten hold approximately 3.7% of the sample.

The 39 donors, aged about 6 to 95 years, were systemically healthy Caucasian individuals from Russia. Each donor gave around 9.8 milliliters of peripheral blood, collected into EDTA-treated Vacutainer tubes. Ficoll-Paque density-gradient centrifugation was used to isolate PBMCs, with at least 7 million per sample. Total RNA, at least 5.5 micrograms per sample, was extracted from PBMCs with Trizol reagent. For every donor, flow cytometry on a PBMC aliquot measured the percentage of naive CD45RAhigh/CD27high T cells. On this clonotype itself: Its cognate antigen has yet to be identified. No base-level quality is on record; no much larger clone is a single base apart.

The same data also contributed to another study, on T cells of mothers and their children. That second report states: The donors were nine systemically healthy Caucasian individuals, made up of three mothers and their six children. cDNA synthesis consumed the entire amount of extracted RNA, loaded at around 1.5 ug RNA in each 15 ul reaction. In the second PCR, the M1S primer introduced both the sample barcodes and 2-4 random nucleotides. More than 9.5 million TCR beta CDR3 reads were obtained from each mother, and several million reads were obtained from each child. In both related and unrelated pairs, thymic selection shapes the output of TCR recombination in a similar way, with inherited differences having only a minor effect. Normalized repertoire overlap in related mother-child pairs was always slightly higher than in unrelated mother-child pairs, but the difference was never significant. No persistent microchimeric T cell clones were found, with a detection sensitivity of approximately 94 clones per million clonotypes. To look for features that set related mother-child pairs apart from unrelated individuals, the researchers ran deep NGS to compare the TCR beta repertoires of mothers and children. The mean age was 40 +/- 4 years for the mothers and roughly 11 +/- 4 years for the children. After adapter ligation was performed with NEBNext reagents, the libraries were sequenced on an Illumina HiSeq 2000 with 100+100 nt paired-end reads. To prevent cross-contamination, the mother and child libraries were prepared a month apart and were sequenced in separate runs. Each donor had between 500,000 and 2,000,000 distinct TCR beta clonotypes identified. Naive TCR beta clonotypes were estimated from low-frequency clonotypes matched to each donor's FACS-determined naive share, without sorting.

The sequenced sample consisted of blood. This chain joins TRBV10-3 to TRBJ2-5; too little of a D gene remains to name it. The closer fit of TRBJ2-1 to the DNA end suggests the J call may be wrong. The receptor's source is a boy between 10 and 17 years old in good health. This receptor carries the CDR3 CAIRGGPANEQFF. The DNA sequence follows: TGTGCCATCAGGGGTGGACCAGCGAATGAGCAGTTCTTC.